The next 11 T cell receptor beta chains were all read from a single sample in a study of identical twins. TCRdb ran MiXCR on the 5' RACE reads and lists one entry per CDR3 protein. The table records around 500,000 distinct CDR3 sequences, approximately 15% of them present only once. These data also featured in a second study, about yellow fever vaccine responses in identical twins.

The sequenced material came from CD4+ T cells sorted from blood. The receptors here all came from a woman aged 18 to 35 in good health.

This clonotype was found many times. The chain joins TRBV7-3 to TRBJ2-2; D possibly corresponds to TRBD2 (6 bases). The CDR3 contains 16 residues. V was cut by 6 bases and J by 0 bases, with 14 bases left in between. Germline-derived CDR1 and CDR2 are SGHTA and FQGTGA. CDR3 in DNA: TGTGCCAGCAGTCTCGCCGGGACTCCGAACACCGGGGAGCTGTTTTTT. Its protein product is CASSLAGTPNTGELFF.

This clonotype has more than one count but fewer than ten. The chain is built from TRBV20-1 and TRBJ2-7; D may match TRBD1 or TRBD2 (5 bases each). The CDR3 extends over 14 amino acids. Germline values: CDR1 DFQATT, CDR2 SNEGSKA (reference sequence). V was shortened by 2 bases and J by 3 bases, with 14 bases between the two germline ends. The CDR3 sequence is CSARHGAPFYEQYF. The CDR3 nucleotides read TGCAGTGCTAGACACGGGGCGCCCTTCTACGAGCAGTACTTC.

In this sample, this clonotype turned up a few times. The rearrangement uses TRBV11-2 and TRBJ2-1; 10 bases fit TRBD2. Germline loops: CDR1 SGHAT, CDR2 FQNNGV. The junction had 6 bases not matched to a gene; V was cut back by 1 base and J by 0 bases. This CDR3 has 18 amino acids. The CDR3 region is CASSLGTASGSSYNEQFF. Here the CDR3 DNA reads TGTGCCAGCAGCTTAGGTACGGCTAGCGGGAGCTCCTACAATGAGCAGTTCTTC.

The DNA of the CDR3 is TGTGCCAGTAGTATGGGCAGGCCGCCAAAAAACATTCAGTACTTC. As protein: CASSMGRPPKNIQYF. The chain couples TRBV19 to TRBJ2-4; no firm D call. Between the trimmed V and J ends, which lost 3 bases and 4 bases, there was a span of 13 bases. From germline, CDR1 is LNHDA and CDR2 SQIVND (reference sequence). The CDR3 covers 15 residues.

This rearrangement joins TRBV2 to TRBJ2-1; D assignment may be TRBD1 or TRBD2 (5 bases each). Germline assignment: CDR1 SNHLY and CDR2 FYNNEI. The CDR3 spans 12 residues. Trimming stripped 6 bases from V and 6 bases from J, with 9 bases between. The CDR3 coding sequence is TGTGCCAGCAGGGGGACCCGCAATGAGCAGTTCTTC. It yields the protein CASRGTRNEQFF. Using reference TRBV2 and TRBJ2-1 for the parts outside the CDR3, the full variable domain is EPEVTQTPSHQVTQMGQEVILRCVPISNHLYFYWYRQILGQKVEFLVSFYNNEISEKSEIFDDQFSVERPDGSNFTLKIRSTKLEDSAMYFCASRGTRNEQFFGPGTRLTVL.

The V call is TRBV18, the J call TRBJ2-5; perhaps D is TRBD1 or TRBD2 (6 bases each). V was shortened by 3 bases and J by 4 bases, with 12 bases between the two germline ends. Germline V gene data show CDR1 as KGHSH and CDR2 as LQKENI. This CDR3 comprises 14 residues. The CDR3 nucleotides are TGTGCCAGCTCACCTCTCGGGGGCTCAGAGACCCAGTACTTC. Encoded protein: CASSPLGGSETQYF.

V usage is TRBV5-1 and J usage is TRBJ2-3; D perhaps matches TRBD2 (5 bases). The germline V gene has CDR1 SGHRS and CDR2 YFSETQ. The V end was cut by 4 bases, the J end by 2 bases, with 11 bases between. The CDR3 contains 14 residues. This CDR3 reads CASSELAYTDTQYF. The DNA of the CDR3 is TGCGCCAGCAGCGAGCTAGCATACACAGATACGCAGTATTTT.

The CDR3 here is CASRRSGGADTQYF. The DNA of the CDR3 is TGTGCCAGCAGACGCTCGGGGGGCGCAGATACGCAGTATTTT. V and J are TRBV12-3 or TRBV12-4 and TRBJ2-3, with a tentative D call TRBD2 (7 bases). CDR3 size: 14 residues. V was shortened by 6 bases and J by 4 bases, with 14 bases between the two germline ends.

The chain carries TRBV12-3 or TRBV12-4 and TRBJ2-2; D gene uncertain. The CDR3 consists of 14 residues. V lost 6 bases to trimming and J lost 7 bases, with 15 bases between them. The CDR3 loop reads CASSIQAKGGELFF. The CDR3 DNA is TGTGCCAGCAGCATCCAGGCTAAAGGCGGGGAGCTGTTTTTT.

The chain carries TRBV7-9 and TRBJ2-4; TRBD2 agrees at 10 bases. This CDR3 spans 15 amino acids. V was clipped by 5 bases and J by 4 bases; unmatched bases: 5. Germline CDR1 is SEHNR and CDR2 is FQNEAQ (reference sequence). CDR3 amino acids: CASSLGTSAKNIQYF. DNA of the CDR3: TGTGCCAGCAGCCTGGGGACTAGCGCAAAAAACATTCAGTACTTC.

CDR3 DNA: TGCGCCAGCAGCTCCCAACAGGGGGCCAAAAACATTCAGTACTTC. It yields the protein CASSSQQGAKNIQYF. The chain couples TRBV5-1 to TRBJ2-4; TRBD1 agrees at 7 bases. V lost 3 bases to trimming and J lost 1 base; unmatched junction nucleotides: 4. The CDR3 has 15 amino acids. From germline, CDR1 is SGHRS and CDR2 YFSETQ.